Below, 19 T cell receptor beta chains from the same sample are listed, as sequenced in a study of blood T cell repertoires in COVID-19. The protocol was immunoSEQ multiplex PCR, while the TCRdb copy is restricted to in-frame clones and leaves out a portion. The table includes a few hundred thousand clones, around 86% detected once. Material: PBMCs or T cells enriched from blood (not recorded which). These receptors all come from a woman aged 45-60 years who had recovered from COVID-19.

The V call is TRBV6-5, the J call TRBJ2-3; TRBD2 matches 8 bases. The CDR3 covers 14 residues. V was pared by 6 bases and J by 6 bases, with 8 bases of the junction left unmatched. Germline-derived CDR1 and CDR2 are MNHEY and SVGAGI. The CDR3 here is CASSLTSALDTQYF. The CDR3 DNA reads TGTGCCAGCAGCTTGACTAGCGCCCTGGATACGCAGTATTTT.

This sequence joins TRBV7-6 and TRBJ2-1; 9 nucleotides agree with TRBD2. This CDR3 region has 15 residues. Looked up from germline, CDR1 is SGHVS and CDR2 is FNYEAQ. V lost 6 bases and J lost 5; bases outside the gene matches: 8. DNA for the CDR3: TGTGCCAGCAGTAAAGTAGCGGGAGTCGACAATGAGCAGTTCTTC. This codes for CASSKVAGVDNEQFF.

The chain uses TRBV2 and TRBJ2-2; 10 positions match TRBD1. Looked up from germline, CDR1 is SNHLY and CDR2 is FYNNEI. The length of the CDR3 is 15 residues. The V segment lost 5 bases and the J segment 7 bases; nucleotides outside the gene matches: 7. The CDR3 region has the DNA TGTGCCAGCAGTCGCGACAGGGGGCTAGGCGGGGAGCTGTTTTTT. This gives the protein CASSRDRGLGGELFF. Variable domain in full (rest from reference TRBV2 and TRBJ2-2): EPEVTQTPSHQVTQMGQEVILRCVPISNHLYFYWYRQILGQKVEFLVSFYNNEISEKSEIFDDQFSVERPDGSNFTLKIRSTKLEDSAMYFCASSRDRGLGGELFFGEGSRLTVL.

This clone was observed a single time. This rearrangement joins TRBV4-1 to TRBJ2-3; 7 positions agree with TRBD2. The V and J ends lost 0 bases and 0 bases, in that order; junction bases with no gene match: 12. CDR1 and CDR2 (germline): MGHRA, YSYEKL. The CDR3 runs to 19 residues. The CDR3: CASSQEGTSATPSTDTQYF. DNA for the CDR3: TGCGCCAGCAGCCAAGAAGGCACTAGCGCGACACCTAGCACAGATACGCAGTATTTT.

The V call is TRBV27, the J call TRBJ2-1; 9 bases align to TRBD2. After removal of 8 bases from V and 5 bases from J, the junction contained 10 bases not matched to a gene. Germline CDR1 and CDR2: MNHEY and SMNVEV (reference sequence). The CDR3 is 15 amino acids. The CDR3 region is CASLLRSGGHNEQFF. The CDR3 nucleotides are TGTGCCAGCTTATTAAGAAGCGGGGGGCACAATGAGCAGTTCTTC.

V usage is TRBV7-2 and J usage is TRBJ1-2, with D possibly TRBD1 on 6 matching bases. Trimming left V 4 bases short and J 6 bases short, with 18 bases between. CDR3 length: 15 amino acids. Germline V gene data show CDR1 as SGHTA and CDR2 as FQGNSA. CDR3 bases: TGTGCCAGCAGCTCTCGATTCAGGGGAAGTAATGGCTACACCTTC. As protein: CASSSRFRGSNGYTF.

The chain links TRBV10-3 to TRBJ1-3; TRBD1 is a possible D gene (5 bases). CDR3 length: 19 amino acids. V dropped 0 bases and J dropped 0 bases, with 18 bases sitting between them. Germline V gene lookup returns CDR1 ENHRY and CDR2 SYGVKD. The CDR3: CAISESRQRIGSSGNTIYF. The CDR3 region has the DNA TGTGCCATCAGTGAGTCGAGACAGCGAATAGGGTCCTCTGGAAACACCATATATTTT.

The rearrangement joins TRBV7-9 to TRBJ1-2; weak D call: TRBD1 (5 bases). The ends were cut back, 6 bases at V and 4 bases at J, with 18 bases in the middle. CDR3 length: 15 amino acids. CDR1 is SEHNR, CDR2 FQNEAQ, per germline (reference sequence). The CDR3 reads CASRPMGGSPYGYTF. The CDR3 nucleotides are TGTGCCAGCAGACCAATGGGGGGGTCGCCCTATGGCTACACCTTC.

The J gene is TRBJ2-1, the V gene TRBV5-1; 7 bases match TRBD1. The CDR3 runs to 15 residues. Germline values: CDR1 SGHRS, CDR2 YFSETQ. V lost 4 bases and J lost 4; bases outside the gene matches: 8. The CDR3 is CASSQEGQRYNEQFF. The CDR3 DNA is TGCGCCAGCAGCCAAGAGGGACAGAGATACAATGAGCAGTTCTTC. Full variable domain (missing parts from reference TRBV5-1 and TRBJ2-1): KAGVTQTPRYLIKTRGQQVTLSCSPISGHRSVSWYQQTPGQGLQFLFEYFSETQRNKGNFPGRFSGRQFSNSRSEMNVSTLELGDSALYLCASSQEGQRYNEQFFGPGTRLTVL.

This clone showed up just once. The J gene is TRBJ2-3, the V gene TRBV18, with D uncertain. Germline loops: CDR1 KGHSH, CDR2 LQKENI. The CDR3 covers 14 residues. V was cut by 0 bases and J by 0 bases, with 4 bases left in between. The CDR3 nucleotides read TGTGCCAGCTCACCACCCCCTAGCACAGATACGCAGTATTTT. Amino acids: CASSPPPSTDTQYF.

A few counts support this clone. V is TRBV7-9 and J is TRBJ1-1; TRBD1 agrees at 7 bases. Germline V lookup: CDR1 SEHNR, CDR2 FQNEAQ (reference sequence). The CDR3 consists of 14 residues. The J segment lost 3 bases and the V segment lost 3 bases, leaving 4 bases of the junction unmatched. The CDR3 DNA reads TGTGCCAGCAGCTTGGGGCAGGGGGACACTGAAGCTTTCTTT. Its protein is CASSLGQGDTEAFF.

The CDR3: CATSRDNNQPQHF. CDR3 nucleotides: TGTGCCACCAGCAGAGATAACAATCAGCCCCAGCATTTT. The chain couples TRBV15 to TRBJ1-5; D call uncertain. Germline V lookup: CDR1 LNHNV, CDR2 YYDKDF (reference sequence). Deletions cut 0 bases from V and 3 bases from J, with 3 bases between. This CDR3 comprises 13 residues. Based on the CDR3 plus reference TRBV15 and TRBJ1-5, the full variable domain is DAMVIQNPRYQVTQFGKPVTLSCSQTLNHNVMYWYQQKSSQAPKLLFHYYDKDFNNEADTPDNFQSRRPNTSFCFLDIRSPGLGDTAMYLCATSRDNNQPQHFGDGTRLSIL.

As to this clone: Different DNA sequences within this sample yield the same CDR3. The chain employs TRBV30 and TRBJ2-1, with D perhaps TRBD1 (6 bases). V lost 0 bases and J lost 7, with 7 bases in between. This CDR3 contains 12 residues. Looked up from germline, CDR1 is GTSNPN and CDR2 is SVGIG (reference sequence). CDR3 in DNA: TGTGCCTGGAGTGTAAGGGGGAATGAGCAGTTCTTC. Protein product: CAWSVRGNEQFF.

The gene calls are TRBV6-5 and TRBJ2-7, with D perhaps TRBD2 (6 bases). From germline, CDR1 is MNHEY and CDR2 SVGAGI. This CDR3 is 14 amino acids long. V gave up 4 bases and J gave up 1 base, with 11 bases separating them. As DNA, the CDR3 is TGTGCCAGCAGTTCTAGCGCAGGTTCCTACGAGCAGTACTTC. Translated: CASSSSAGSYEQYF.

The chain couples TRBV18 to TRBJ1-2; D perhaps matches TRBD1 (6 bases). CDR3 length equals 13 residues. V was clipped by 4 bases and J by 3 bases, with 9 bases between them. Germline-derived CDR1 and CDR2 are KGHSH and LQKENI. DNA of the CDR3: TGTGCCAGCTCACAGACAGGAGACTATGGCTACACCTTC. Its translation is CASSQTGDYGYTF.

V and J are TRBV9 and TRBJ2-5; 10 bases align to TRBD2. Germline V gene data show CDR1 as SGDLS and CDR2 as YYNGEE. V lost 0 bases, J lost 5 bases, and 7 bases stayed unmatched. This CDR3 is 16 amino acids long. For the CDR3, the DNA is TGTGCCAGCAGCGTAGCGGAGCTAGCGGGAGTTGAGACCCAGTACTTC. Its translation is CASSVAELAGVETQYF.

The chain combines TRBV7-2 with TRBJ2-3; D unclear. V dropped 2 bases and J dropped 10 bases, with 13 bases sitting between them. The CDR3 has 13 amino acids. From germline, CDR1 is SGHTA and CDR2 FQGNSA. The CDR3 DNA reads TGTGCCAGCAGCTTACGTGGAGAGCAGCCGCAGTATTTT. This gives the protein CASSLRGEQPQYF.

The chain is built from TRBV19 and TRBJ2-3; 9 bases match TRBD2. The J segment lost 2 bases and the V segment lost 3 bases, leaving 12 bases of the junction unmatched. This CDR3 comprises 18 residues. Germline V gene data show CDR1 as LNHDA and CDR2 as SQIVND (reference sequence). CDR3 in DNA: TGTGCCAGTAGTATCTATTATTCGCGGACTAGCGACACAGATACGCAGTATTTT. Amino acids: CASSIYYSRTSDTDTQYF.

The chain uses TRBV10-3 and TRBJ2-7, with D possibly matching TRBD2 (5 bases). The CDR3 has 14 residues. V was shortened by 2 bases and J by 5 bases, with 13 bases between the two germline ends. Germline V gene sequence: CDR1 ENHRY, CDR2 SYGVKD. Here the CDR3 DNA reads TGTGCCATCAGTGAGGGTTTCGCGGGCGACGAGCAGTACTTC. Amino acids: CAISEGFAGDEQYF.